The 8 T cell receptor beta chains below were found in one sample sequenced in a study of beta chain features in type 1 diabetes (dated by TCRdb to the late 2010s). The study at large found these results: A moderate but significant shortening of TCRB CDR3 length was observed in type 1 diabetes patients in all four CD4+ subsets.

The library was produced with the immunoSEQ multiplex PCR assay. The entire isolated RNA was reverse transcribed using the High Capacity cDNA Reverse Transcription Kit, and thus expressed TCRB transcripts were sequenced. TCRdb limited this immuneACCESS table to in-frame rearrangements with V and J called. A share of clones is missing; checked studies link under half to unresolved V genes, and the rest is unexplained. This sample holds roughly 160,000 clones; around 7.9% were observed only once. Of the sample, 0.5% falls within the top ten clones. Antigens of these TCRs are unknown. The sequencing sample was made of central memory CD4+ T cells from blood. These receptors all stem from a man between 18 and 35 years old with type 1 diabetes.

This clone was found a few times. This rearrangement joins TRBV5-6 to TRBJ2-1; 8 bases match TRBD1. This CDR3 has 16 amino acids. Germline V gene data show CDR1 as SGHDT and CDR2 as YYEEEE. J was trimmed by 5 bases and V by 5 bases; bases with no gene match: 12. CDR3 region: CASRRPNLTGDNEQFF. CDR3 sequence (DNA): TGTGCCAGCAGGAGACCTAATCTGACAGGGGACAATGAGCAGTTCTTC.

Many counts were recorded for this clone. The J gene is TRBJ2-4, the V gene TRBV5-1, with D perhaps TRBD1 (6 bases). Germline CDR1 SGHRS, CDR2 YFSETQ. There are 13 residues in the CDR3. With 0 bases removed from V and 9 bases from J, the gap between germline ends came to 10 bases. CDR3 nucleotide sequence: TGCGCCAGCAGCTTGGCCCAAGGGGGCATTCAGTACTTC. It is translated as CASSLAQGGIQYF. The variable domain in full, completed from reference TRBV5-1 and TRBJ2-4, reads KAGVTQTPRYLIKTRGQQVTLSCSPISGHRSVSWYQQTPGQGLQFLFEYFSETQRNKGNFPGRFSGRQFSNSRSEMNVSTLELGDSALYLCASSLAQGGIQYFGAGTRLSVL.

This clone was observed a few times. The chain recombines TRBV6-4 with TRBJ2-3; no reliable D call. The germline V gene encodes CDR1 MRHNA and CDR2 SNTAGT. V gave up 2 bases and J gave up 3 bases, with 9 bases separating them. This CDR3 is built from 14 residues. DNA for the CDR3: TGTGCCAGCAGTGACGGCAGTTGGACAGATACGCAGTATTTT. Amino acids: CASSDGSWTDTQYF.

This clone was seen many times. The chain employs TRBV11-3 and TRBJ2-5; unclear D gene. The V and J ends lost 1 base and 4 bases respectively, with 4 bases between them. The CDR3 has 12 residues. Germline CDR1 is SGHNT and CDR2 is YENEEA. CDR3 coding DNA: TGTGCCAGCAGCTTAGGGAGAGAGACCCAGTACTTC. It specifies CASSLGRETQYF.

This clone was picked up a small number of times. V usage is TRBV27 and J usage is TRBJ2-2; 10 bases line up with TRBD2. With 4 bases clipped from V and 1 base from J, the junction kept 0 bases outside the gene matches. This CDR3 comprises 15 residues. CDR1 is MNHEY, CDR2 SMNVEV, per germline (reference sequence). DNA of the CDR3: TGTGCCAGCAGTTGGACTAGCGGGAACACCGGGGAGCTGTTTTTT. It translates to CASSWTSGNTGELFF.

This clone was picked up a small number of times. The chain uses TRBV5-1 and TRBJ2-2; 8 nucleotides line up with TRBD2. Germline CDR1 is SGHRS and CDR2 is YFSETQ. J lost 7 bases, V lost 3 bases, and 5 bases had no gene match. This CDR3 is built from 14 residues. The CDR3 is CASSWGLVNGELFF. In DNA, the CDR3 is TGCGCCAGCAGCTGGGGACTAGTTAACGGGGAGCTGTTTTTT.

This clone appeared a few times. The chain carries TRBV27 and TRBJ2-1; 13 bases agree with TRBD2. V was clipped by 7 bases and J by 10 bases; unmatched bases: 10. CDR1 is MNHEY and CDR2 is SMNVEV in the germline V gene (reference sequence). This CDR3 has 15 amino acids. The CDR3 region is CASTPLAGGPKEQFF. The CDR3, as DNA: TGTGCCAGCACCCCACTAGCGGGGGGGCCAAAAGAGCAGTTCTTC.

This clone was picked up a small number of times. This sequence joins TRBV7-2 and TRBJ2-2, with 10 bases fitting TRBD2. Germline lookup yields CDR1 SGHTA and CDR2 FQGNSA. The CDR3 length is 18 residues. Trimming at V came to 5 bases and at J to 5 bases, leaving 14 bases not matched to a gene. The CDR3: CASSQAAPLAGVTGELFF. The CDR3 DNA follows: TGTGCCAGCAGCCAAGCGGCCCCTCTAGCGGGAGTTACCGGGGAGCTGTTTTTT.